The rows below give T cell receptor beta chains drawn from one sample of a study of PD-1 blockade in classical Hodgkin lymphoma. The method was immunoSEQ multiplex PCR; TCRdb's version includes in-frame clones alone and lacks a portion of them. The sample lists tens of thousands of clones; 70% to 90% were seen once. Sample: CD4+ T cells from blood, taken before the fourth cycle of nivolumab. These receptors came from a human donor with classical Hodgkin lymphoma. Both conserved end residues are part of each CDR3. A D gene is named only where the DNA matches it firmly. The size entry is marked missing in some rows and otherwise reads once, few, many or a size class.

d_gene: .
v_gene: TRBV18
j_gene: TRBJ1-5
abundance: .
CDR3nt: TGTGCCAGCGCCCAGGGACATAGCAATCAGCCCCAGCATTTT
CDR3aa: CASAQGHSNQPQHF

d_gene: .
v_gene: TRBV2
j_gene: TRBJ2-5
abundance: .
CDR3nt: TGTGCCAGCAGTCAGGGTTTAGAGACCCAGTACTTC
CDR3aa: CASSQGLETQYF

d_gene: .
v_gene: TRBV6-6
j_gene: TRBJ2-3
abundance: .
CDR3nt: TGTGCCAGCAGTAACAGGGAGAGGAGCACAGATACGCAGTATTTT
CDR3aa: CASSNRERSTDTQYF

d_gene: .
v_gene: TRBV21-1
j_gene: TRBJ2-2
abundance: .
CDR3nt: TGTGCCAGCAGCAAAGCACGGGACAGGGGTACCGGGGAGCTGTTTTTT
CDR3aa: CASSKARDRGTGELFF

d_gene: TRBD1
v_gene: TRBV18
j_gene: TRBJ1-4
abundance: .
CDR3nt: TGTGCCAGCTCACCACGGACAGGCGGTAATGAAAAACTGTTTTTT
CDR3aa: CASSPRTGGNEKLFF

d_gene: .
v_gene: TRBV5-4
j_gene: TRBJ2-1
abundance: once
CDR3nt: TGTGCCAGCAGCCCGAGGGGCGCTGAGCAGTTCTTC
CDR3aa: CASSPRGAEQFF

d_gene: .
v_gene: TRBV28
j_gene: TRBJ2-7
abundance: few
CDR3nt: TGTGCCAGCAGTTTAGGGTACGAGCAGTACTTC
CDR3aa: CASSLGYEQYF

d_gene: TRBD1
v_gene: TRBV5-3
j_gene: TRBJ2-7
abundance: .
CDR3nt: TGTGCCAGAACGGGACAGATTATAACCTACGAGCAGTACTTC
CDR3aa: CARTGQIITYEQYF

d_gene: .
v_gene: TRBV5-4
j_gene: TRBJ1-1
abundance: .
CDR3nt: TGTGCCAGCAGCTCAGGACAGTCAATGAACACTGAAGCTTTCTTT
CDR3aa: CASSSGQSMNTEAFF

d_gene: .
v_gene: TRBV18
j_gene: TRBJ1-6
abundance: .
CDR3nt: TGTGCCAGCTCACCGGACAGTCGTAATTCACCCCTCCACTTT
CDR3aa: CASSPDSRNSPLHF

d_gene: TRBD2
v_gene: TRBV9
j_gene: TRBJ2-1
abundance: .
CDR3nt: TGTGCCAGCAGCGTAGTTACTAGCGGGCCTTACAATGAGCAGTTCTTC
CDR3aa: CASSVVTSGPYNEQFF

d_gene: TRBD2
v_gene: TRBV9
j_gene: TRBJ2-3
abundance: .
CDR3nt: TGTGCCAGCAGCCCTTTAGCGGGACCAGATACGCAGTATTTT
CDR3aa: CASSPLAGPDTQYF

d_gene: .
v_gene: TRBV7-9
j_gene: TRBJ2-5
abundance: .
CDR3nt: TGTGCCAGCAGCCTCGACCGGTTAGAGACCCAGTACTTC
CDR3aa: CASSLDRLETQYF

d_gene: TRBD2
v_gene: TRBV27
j_gene: TRBJ2-1
abundance: .
CDR3nt: TGTGCCAGCAGTTTTAGGACTAGCGCAATCAATGAGCAGTTCTTC
CDR3aa: CASSFRTSAINEQFF

d_gene: TRBD2
v_gene: TRBV6-1
j_gene: TRBJ2-3
abundance: .
CDR3nt: TGTGCCAGCGGGACTAGCGGGAGGGTGGATACGCAGTATTTT
CDR3aa: CASGTSGRVDTQYF

d_gene: .
v_gene: TRBV5-1
j_gene: TRBJ2-5
abundance: .
CDR3nt: TGCGCCAGCAGCTTGTTTCCGGGTGAGAGAGAGACCCAGTACTTC
CDR3aa: CASSLFPGERETQYF

d_gene: .
v_gene: TRBV4-2
j_gene: TRBJ1-3
abundance: .
CDR3nt: TGTGCCAGCAGTCGAATTACAGGAGCCGGAGCTGGAAACACCATATATTTT
CDR3aa: CASSRITGAGAGNTIYF

d_gene: .
v_gene: TRBV5-1
j_gene: TRBJ2-3
abundance: .
CDR3nt: TGCGCCAGCAGCGTACCGGGTGCTACGCAGTATTTT
CDR3aa: CASSVPGATQYF

d_gene: TRBD1
v_gene: TRBV5-8
j_gene: TRBJ1-1
abundance: .
CDR3nt: TGTGCCAGCAGCTCCCGGAGGACCGGGACAGTGAACACTGAAGCTTTCTTT
CDR3aa: CASSSRRTGTVNTEAFF

d_gene: TRBD1
v_gene: TRBV11-2
j_gene: TRBJ1-3
abundance: .
CDR3nt: TGTGCCAGCAGGTCGACAGGGGGGATTCTAGCTGGAAACACCATATATTTT
CDR3aa: CASRSTGGILAGNTIYF

d_gene: .
v_gene: TRBV5-1
j_gene: TRBJ1-4
abundance: .
CDR3nt: TGCGCCAGCAGCTTGAGGGAAGCGCGAAATGAAAAACTGTTTTTT
CDR3aa: CASSLREARNEKLFF

d_gene: .
v_gene: TRBV28
j_gene: TRBJ1-2
abundance: once
CDR3nt: TGTGCCAGCAGTTTATACGGGGGTGGCTACACCTTC
CDR3aa: CASSLYGGGYTF

d_gene: .
v_gene: TRBV5-8
j_gene: TRBJ2-7
abundance: .
CDR3nt: TGTGCCACGAACCCTCCGGGACAAATTACCTACGAGCAGTACTTC
CDR3aa: CATNPPGQITYEQYF

d_gene: .
v_gene: TRBV11-2
j_gene: TRBJ2-3
abundance: .
CDR3nt: TGTGCCAGCAGTTTTAGCACAGATACGCAGTATTTT
CDR3aa: CASSFSTDTQYF

d_gene: TRBD1
v_gene: TRBV5-5
j_gene: TRBJ1-6
abundance: few
CDR3nt: TGTGCCAGCAGCCCAACCCTTAACGGACAGGGGTCGGGTTCACCCCTCCACTTT
CDR3aa: CASSPTLNGQGSGSPLHF